This passage covers 2 T cell receptor beta chains from one sample sequenced in a study of blood T cell repertoires in COVID-19. Libraries were prepared by immunoSEQ multiplex PCR; TCRdb keeps only in-frame clonotypes and omits some of them. Of about 260,000 clones in the sample, around 90% were seen once. The specimen was PBMCs or T cells enriched from blood (not recorded which). All receptors come from a middle-aged man who had been exposed to COVID-19.

The gene calls are TRBV5-6 and TRBJ1-1; TRBD1 matches at 9 bases. V trimming: 4 bases; J trimming: 4 bases; junction bases outside the gene matches: 11. There are 16 residues in the CDR3. CDR1 and CDR2 from the germline V gene are SGHDT and YYEEEE. In DNA, the CDR3 is TGTGCCAGCAGCATCGCCCGGGACAGGGTTGGCACTGAAGCTTTCTTT. Translated, it gives CASSIARDRVGTEAFF.

This chain uses TRBV21-1 with TRBJ1-5. TRBV21-1 is an annotated pseudogene. The CDR3 has 20 amino acids. The CDR3 nucleotides read TGTGCCAGCAGCAAAGGAGAATCATGTCGCGGGCGGGGCAGCAATCAGCCCCAGCATTTT. Residues: CASSKGESCRGRGSNQPQHF.